This entry lists 12 T cell receptor beta chains sequenced from one sample in a study of T cells in Graves' hyperthyroidism and ophthalmopathy. TCR beta CDR3 region amplification was performed from RNA transcripts. Carried out on the TCR CDR3, a first-round RT-PCR used the HTBI primer set. A single record per CDR3 protein comes from TCRdb applying MiXCR to the multiplex PCR reads. The sample yields fewer than 300,000 distinct CDR3 sequences, approximately 14% seen once. The specimen sequenced was blood. These receptors all come from a woman in her fifties or sixties with Graves' hyperthyroidism that later progressed to Graves' ophthalmopathy.

This clonotype was seen ten or more times. V usage is TRBV7-2 and J usage is TRBJ1-2; D is undetermined. There are 14 residues in the CDR3. Trimming pared 5 bases from V and 1 base from J, leaving 11 bases between. Germline CDR1 reads SGHTA; CDR2 reads FQGNSA. The DNA for the CDR3 is TGTGCCAGCAGCCCATCCTTCTTTAACTATGGCTACACCTTC. Translated: CASSPSFFNYGYTF.

This clonotype was recorded many times. V gene TRBV2 combines with J gene TRBJ1-5; D is ambiguous. Trimming pared 4 bases from V and 6 bases from J, leaving 4 bases between. This CDR3 has 11 residues. Per the germline V gene, CDR1 is SNHLY and CDR2 is FYNNEI. CDR3 nucleotide sequence: TGTGCCAGCAGTGTCGGTCAGCCCCAGCATTTT. Its protein is CASSVGQPQHF.

This chain connects TRBV3-1 to TRBJ1-3; D gene uncertain. V was cut by 0 bases and J by 0 bases, with 6 bases left in between. This CDR3 spans 15 amino acids. CDR1 is LGHDT, CDR2 YNNKEL, per germline (reference sequence). CDR3 in DNA: TGTGCCAGCAGCCAAGACTTGACCTCTGGAAACACCATATATTTT. It yields the protein CASSQDLTSGNTIYF.

This clonotype was observed a few times. V is TRBV4-2 and J is TRBJ2-7; TRBD1 or TRBD2 may be the D gene (5 bases each). The CDR3 extends over 15 amino acids. Germline V CDR1 and CDR2: LGHNA, YNFKEQ. V shed 0 bases and J shed 3 bases, with 12 bases lying between them. CDR3 protein: CASSQEGRIGYEQYF. CDR3 DNA: TGTGCCAGCAGCCAAGAGGGACGCATCGGCTACGAGCAGTACTTC.

This clonotype was observed at least ten times. The chain combines TRBV2 with TRBJ2-1; 8 positions match TRBD1. CDR1 and CDR2 (germline): SNHLY, FYNNEI. This CDR3 spans 15 amino acids. The trim removed 2 bases at V and 7 bases at J, leaving 7 bases unmatched. The CDR3 coding sequence is TGTGCCAGCAGTGAAAATACAGGGGGAATAAATGAGCAGTTCTTC. As protein: CASSENTGGINEQFF.

This clonotype was seen at least ten times. The chain couples TRBV27 to TRBJ2-7; TRBD2 aligns across 9 bases. The length of the CDR3 is 16 residues. The J segment lost 3 bases and the V segment lost 5 bases, leaving 11 bases of the junction unmatched. Germline-derived CDR1 and CDR2 are MNHEY and SMNVEV (reference sequence). DNA for the CDR3: TGTGCCAGCAGTACTACTCATAGCGGGAGCAGCTACGAGCAGTACTTC. Translation gives CASSTTHSGSSYEQYF.

This clonotype was observed at least ten times. The V call is TRBV28, the J call TRBJ2-1, with TRBD2 identical over 7 bases. V lost 7 bases and J lost 10; bases outside the gene matches: 19. The CDR3 sequence is 16 residues long. The germline gives CDR1 MDHEN, CDR2 SYDVKM. The CDR3 DNA reads as TGTGCCAGCATCATGCAGGGACTACTAGGGAAGAAGGAGCAGTTCTTC. This sequence encodes CASIMQGLLGKKEQFF.

Ten or more counts support this clonotype. The V and J genes are TRBV2 and TRBJ2-1; D is uncertain. Looked up from germline, CDR1 is SNHLY and CDR2 is FYNNEI. The CDR3 has 12 amino acids. Trimming removed 4 bases at V and 6 bases at J, with 7 bases between. CDR3 amino acids: CASSADSNEQFF. The CDR3 region has the DNA TGTGCCAGCAGTGCTGATTCCAATGAGCAGTTCTTC.

Comments on this clonotype: A read error is possible here, since a much larger clone lies one base away. The rearrangement uses TRBV28 and TRBJ1-5; 9 bases map to TRBD1. The germline gives CDR1 MDHEN, CDR2 SYDVKM. This CDR3 is built from 17 residues. Trimming at V came to 3 bases and at J to 4 bases, leaving 10 bases not matched to a gene. The CDR3 DNA reads TGTGCCAGCAGTTTCTCGTCGGGACAGGGTTCGAATCAGCCCCAGCATTTT. This gives the protein CASSFSSGQGSNQPQHF.

This clonotype showed up many times. The J gene is TRBJ1-1, the V gene TRBV27, with D maybe TRBD1 (6 bases). This CDR3 has 14 residues. Trimming cost V 7 bases and J 1 base, with 13 bases left between them. CDR1 MNHEY and CDR2 SMNVEV come from the germline V gene (reference sequence). CDR3 amino acids: CASNRQVSNTEAFF. DNA of the CDR3: TGTGCCAGCAACCGACAGGTCTCGAACACTGAAGCTTTCTTT.

This clonotype came up many times. The DNA for the CDR3 is TGTGCCAGCAGGGACCGGACAGGGAGGGAGACCCAGTACTTC. Its translation is CASRDRTGRETQYF. V is TRBV2 and J is TRBJ2-5, with 8 bases identical to TRBD1. The J segment lost 5 bases and the V segment lost 6 bases, leaving 8 bases of the junction unmatched. This CDR3 comprises 14 residues. Germline V gene sequence: CDR1 SNHLY, CDR2 FYNNEI.

This clonotype was counted between two and nine times. The chain carries TRBV6-5 and TRBJ2-1; 7 positions agree with TRBD2. The germline V gene encodes CDR1 MNHEY and CDR2 SVGAGI. The CDR3 totals 16 residues. The junction had 5 bases not matched to a gene; V was cut back by 1 base and J by 2 bases. DNA of the CDR3: TGTGCCAGCAGTTACTTAGGAGGGAGGGCCTACAATGAGCAGTTCTTC. It is translated as CASSYLGGRAYNEQFF.